These 14 T cell receptor beta chains share one sample of origin, sequenced in a study of Ad26.COV2.S vaccination and SARS-CoV-2 variants. The table came from immunoSEQ multiplex PCR; TCRdb's copy has only in-frame clones and leaves some out. The table lists a few hundred thousand clones, more than 75% of them singletons, with less than 4% in the top ten. Treatment of the sample: 15 to 20 received Ad26.COV2.S at low or high dose, single or two shots; several received placebo; per-sample allocation not given. The samples date from day 63 after the first vaccine or placebo injection. Sequenced material: peripheral blood, taken in a trial of Ad26.COV2.S vaccine versus placebo. These receptors originate from a person aged 18-60 years who received the Ad26.COV2.S COVID-19 vaccine or a placebo.

The chain has TRBV30 and TRBJ1-5; a weak D match, TRBD1 (5 bases). Trimming took 0 bases from V and 7 from J, leaving 16 bases between them. Germline V gene data show CDR1 as GTSNPN and CDR2 as SVGIG (reference sequence). CDR3 length: 15 residues. This CDR3 is CAWSVRSGHNQPQHF. For the CDR3, the DNA is TGTGCCTGGAGTGTACGTTCAGGGCATAACCAGCCCCAGCATTTT. The full variable domain, its missing parts supplied by reference TRBV30 and TRBJ1-5, is SQTIHQWPATLVQPVGSPLSLECTVEGTSNPNLYWYRQAAGRGLQLLFYSVGIGQISSEVPQNLSASRPQDRQFILSSKKLLLSDSGFYLCAWSVRSGHNQPQHFGDGTRLSIL.

The J gene is TRBJ1-6, the V gene TRBV7-6, with 9 bases lining up with TRBD1. CDR1 SGHVS and CDR2 FNYEAQ come from the germline V gene. V lost 4 bases, J lost 10 bases, and 8 bases stayed unmatched. The CDR3 contains 15 residues. In DNA, the CDR3 is TGTGCCAGCAGCTCGGGACAGGGAGGCGGATCACCCCTCCACTTT. Its translation is CASSSGQGGGSPLHF.

This chain connects TRBV10-3 to TRBJ1-1; 8 nucleotides match TRBD1. J was trimmed by 5 bases and V by 6 bases; bases with no gene match: 11. This CDR3 region has 15 residues. Per germline, CDR1 ENHRY and CDR2 SYGVKD. The CDR3 loop is CAIRNHDRGFTEAFF. The CDR3, as DNA: TGTGCCATCAGGAATCACGACAGGGGTTTTACTGAAGCTTTCTTT.

The V gene is TRBV18, the J gene TRBJ1-2; 9 positions match TRBD1. Per germline, CDR1 KGHSH and CDR2 LQKENI. The CDR3 runs 15 residues. V was clipped by 6 bases and J by 5 bases; unmatched bases: 10. The CDR3 sequence: CASSFDTGGSYGYTF. The CDR3 nucleotides read TGTGCCAGCTCGTTCGACACAGGGGGCAGTTATGGCTACACCTTC.

The chain employs TRBV30 and TRBJ2-1; D assignment may be TRBD1 or TRBD2 (5 bases each). Trimming shortened V by 4 bases and J by 0 bases, and 10 bases separated the two germline ends. From germline, CDR1 is GTSNPN and CDR2 SVGIG (reference sequence). This CDR3 has 14 residues. The CDR3 DNA is TGTGCCTGGACCTGGGGGAACTCCTACAATGAGCAGTTCTTC. Its protein is CAWTWGNSYNEQFF.

The chain combines TRBV9 with TRBJ2-3; 8 positions agree with TRBD2. Trimming at V came to 2 bases and at J to 0 bases, leaving 5 bases not matched to a gene. The CDR3 contains 16 residues. CDR1 is SGDLS and CDR2 is YYNGEE in the germline V gene. The CDR3 here is CASSVPAGASTDTQYF. DNA of the CDR3: TGTGCCAGCAGCGTCCCAGCGGGGGCCAGCACAGATACGCAGTATTTT.

This clone came up once. The J gene is TRBJ1-5, the V gene TRBV9; 8 nucleotides line up with TRBD1. Trimming took 2 bases from V and 5 from J; bases not matched to a gene: 0. Germline V lookup: CDR1 SGDLS, CDR2 YYNGEE. The CDR3 covers 13 residues. The CDR3 is CASSVTGDQPQHF. The CDR3 nucleotides are TGTGCCAGCAGCGTGACAGGGGATCAGCCCCAGCATTTT.

The CDR3 bases are TGCGCCAGCAGCTCACAGGTACCCCACGAGCAGTACTTC. This gives the protein CASSSQVPHEQYF. The gene calls are TRBV5-1 and TRBJ2-7; weak D call: TRBD1 (5 bases). The CDR3 is made up of 13 amino acids. Trimming took off 3 bases at V and 5 bases at J, with 12 bases between the two ends. The germline V gene has CDR1 SGHRS and CDR2 YFSETQ.

This clone has a single count. The junction departs from germline at one end; a sequencing error may be responsible. This chain links TRBV7-9 with TRBJ1-1, with D tentatively TRBD1 (5 bases). The CDR3 runs 14 residues. CDR1 SEHNR and CDR2 FQNEAQ come from the germline V gene (reference sequence). CDR3 region: CASSPGPLKTEAFF. DNA of the CDR3: TGTGCCAGCAGCCCGGGACCCTTGAAGACTGAAGCTTTCTTT.

This clone came up a few times. The CDR3 coding sequence is TGTGCCAGCAGCTCCACAACTAGCGGGGGGTACAATGAGCAGTTCTTC. Translated: CASSSTTSGGYNEQFF. J is TRBJ2-1 and V is TRBV6-6; 12 nucleotides match TRBD2. The germline V gene encodes CDR1 MNHNY and CDR2 SVGAGI (reference sequence). This CDR3 contains 16 residues. V gave up 6 bases and J gave up 4 bases; unmatched junction bases: 7.

The J gene is TRBJ2-1, the V gene TRBV30, with 10 positions matching TRBD1. CDR1 and CDR2 from the germline V gene are GTSNPN and SVGIG (reference sequence). The CDR3 totals 14 residues. J gave up 3 bases and V 5 bases, and 4 bases lay outside the gene matches. In DNA, the CDR3 is TGTGCCTGGGACAGGGGGCTAGGCTACAATGAGCAGTTCTTC. Translated: CAWDRGLGYNEQFF.

The CDR3 loop is CASSPGPNNEQFF. The CDR3 DNA sequence: TGTGCCAGCAGTCCCGGGCCAAACAATGAGCAGTTCTTC. J is TRBJ2-1 and V is TRBV27; D remains ambiguous. V lost 5 bases, J lost 5 bases, and 10 bases lay in between. Germline V CDR1 and CDR2: MNHEY, SMNVEV (reference sequence). The CDR3 extends over 13 amino acids.

This clone appeared a single time. The genes are TRBV18 and TRBJ2-7; TRBD2 matches at 9 bases. Germline V CDR1 and CDR2: KGHSH, LQKENI. Unmatched junction bases numbered 7, after V lost 1 base and J lost 0 bases. This CDR3 has 17 amino acids. As DNA, the CDR3 is TGTGCCAGCTCACCACTGGTTTTAGCGGGGGTCTCCTACGAGCAGTACTTC. It codes for CASSPLVLAGVSYEQYF.

The chain couples TRBV6-5 to TRBJ2-2; TRBD2 matches at 12 bases. Per the germline V gene, CDR1 is MNHEY and CDR2 is SVGAGI. The CDR3 spans 15 residues. V lost 5 bases, J lost 3 bases, and 1 base stayed unmatched. The CDR3 sequence: CASSRLAGDTGELFF. The CDR3 coding sequence is TGTGCCAGCAGTCGACTAGCGGGGGACACCGGGGAGCTGTTTTTT.